A single TCR beta chain is shown here with its context. Each CDR3 protein gets one entry after TCRdb re-called the RT-PCR reads with MiXCR. The sample yields around 580,000 distinct CDR3 sequences, roughly 10% seen once. The sample is drawn from a study of response to subunit inactivated influenza vaccine. The germline V gene has CDR1 MNHNS and CDR2 SASEGT. The CDR3 spans 13 residues. V was shortened by 2 bases and J by 3 bases, with 5 bases between the two germline ends. The V and J genes are TRBV6-1 and TRBJ1-5; no clear D. The origin of this receptor is a man aged 50 to 60 who received an inactivated influenza vaccine. This material consisted of PBMCs from blood, taken on the day of vaccination. The DNA of the CDR3 is TGTGCCAGCAGTGAACCTTACAATCAGCCCCAGCATTTT. The encoded protein is CASSEPYNQPQHF.